The rows below give T cell receptor beta chains drawn from one sample of a study of blood T cell repertoires in COVID-19. Assay: immunoSEQ multiplex PCR; the TCRdb copy retains only in-frame clones and omits some. The sample records under 250,000 clones, almost 85% being singletons. Specimen: peripheral blood. These receptors all come from a woman in her thirties or forties with acute or convalescent COVID-19. Each CDR3 is given with its conserved first and last residue. The order of the fields is D gene, clone size, V gene, J gene, CDR3 protein, CDR3 DNA. A D gene is named only where the DNA matches it firmly. Clone size is stated in some rows and not others, as once, few, many or a class when expanded.

d_call: TRBD1
clone_size: NA
v_call: TRBV6-4
j_call: TRBJ1-2
cdr3_aa: CASSVRQGSDGYTF
cdr3_nt: TGTGCCAGCAGTGTCCGACAGGGAAGTGATGGCTACACCTTC

d_call: NA
clone_size: NA
v_call: TRBV3-1/TRBV3-2
j_call: TRBJ1-2
cdr3_aa: CASSQDFGTLYGYTF
cdr3_nt: TGTGCCAGCAGCCAAGATTTCGGGACTCTCTATGGCTACACCTTC

d_call: TRBD1
clone_size: NA
v_call: TRBV7-2
j_call: TRBJ1-5
cdr3_aa: CASSLRQGGDQPQHF
cdr3_nt: TGTGCCAGCAGCTTACGACAGGGGGGGGATCAGCCCCAGCATTTT

d_call: TRBD1
clone_size: NA
v_call: TRBV19
j_call: TRBJ2-7
cdr3_aa: CASSITGAPYEQYF
cdr3_nt: TGTGCCAGTAGTATTACAGGGGCCCCCTACGAGCAGTACTTC

d_call: NA
clone_size: once
v_call: TRBV11-2
j_call: TRBJ2-7
cdr3_aa: CASSLDRRTGGLNSAYEQYF
cdr3_nt: TGTGCCAGCAGCTTAGATCGAAGGACCGGAGGCCTGAACAGCGCCTACGAGCAGTACTTC

d_call: NA
clone_size: NA
v_call: TRBV21-1
j_call: TRBJ2-3
cdr3_aa: CASSLRSDTQYF
cdr3_nt: TGTGCCAGCAGCCTTCGTTCAGATACGCAGTATTTT

d_call: TRBD2
clone_size: NA
v_call: TRBV29-1
j_call: TRBJ2-3
cdr3_aa: CSVEGSGRGGFGTDTQYF
cdr3_nt: TGCAGCGTTGAGGGTAGCGGGAGAGGGGGGTTCGGCACAGATACGCAGTATTTT

d_call: TRBD1
clone_size: NA
v_call: TRBV7-6
j_call: TRBJ1-1
cdr3_aa: CASSLGAGQGNTEAFF
cdr3_nt: TGTGCCAGCAGCCTCGGGGCGGGACAGGGAAACACTGAAGCTTTCTTT

d_call: NA
clone_size: NA
v_call: TRBV3-1/TRBV3-2
j_call: TRBJ1-2
cdr3_aa: CASSRGVGASYGYTF
cdr3_nt: TGTGCCAGCAGCCGGGGCGTGGGGGCCAGCTATGGCTACACCTTC

d_call: TRBD2
clone_size: NA
v_call: TRBV24-1
j_call: TRBJ2-1
cdr3_aa: CATSDLSGTRTNEQFF
cdr3_nt: TGTGCCACCAGTGATTTAAGCGGGACGCGGACCAATGAGCAGTTCTTC

d_call: TRBD2
clone_size: few
v_call: TRBV7-8
j_call: TRBJ2-7
cdr3_aa: CASSLGNLRGAAEQYF
cdr3_nt: TGTGCCAGCAGCTTAGGAAATTTGCGGGGGGCGGCCGAGCAGTACTTC

d_call: NA
clone_size: once
v_call: TRBV30
j_call: TRBJ1-3
cdr3_aa: CAWVPDSSPGNTIYF
cdr3_nt: TGTGCCTGGGTCCCCGACAGTTCTCCAGGAAACACCATATATTTT

d_call: NA
clone_size: NA
v_call: TRBV5-1
j_call: TRBJ2-6
cdr3_aa: CASSLTASGANVLTF
cdr3_nt: TGCGCCAGCAGCCTGACAGCCTCTGGGGCCAACGTCCTGACTTTC

d_call: TRBD1
clone_size: NA
v_call: TRBV10-3
j_call: TRBJ2-2
cdr3_aa: CAISGGQGDTGELFF
cdr3_nt: TGTGCCATCAGTGGGGGACAGGGGGATACCGGGGAGCTGTTTTTT